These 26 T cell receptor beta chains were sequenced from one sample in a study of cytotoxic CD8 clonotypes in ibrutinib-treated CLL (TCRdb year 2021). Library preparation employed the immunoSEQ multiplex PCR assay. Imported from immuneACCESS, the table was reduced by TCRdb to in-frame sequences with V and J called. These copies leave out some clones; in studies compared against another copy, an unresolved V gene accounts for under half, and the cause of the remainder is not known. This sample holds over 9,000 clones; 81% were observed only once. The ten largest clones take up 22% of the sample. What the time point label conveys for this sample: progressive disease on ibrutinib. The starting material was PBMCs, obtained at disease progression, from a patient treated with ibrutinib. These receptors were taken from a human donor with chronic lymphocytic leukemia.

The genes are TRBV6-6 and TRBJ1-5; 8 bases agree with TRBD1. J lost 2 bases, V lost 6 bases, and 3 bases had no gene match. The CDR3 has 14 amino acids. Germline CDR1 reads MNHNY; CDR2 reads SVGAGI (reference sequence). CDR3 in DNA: TGTGCCAGCAGGACAGGGGACGGCAATCAGCCCCAGCATTTT. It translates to CASRTGDGNQPQHF.

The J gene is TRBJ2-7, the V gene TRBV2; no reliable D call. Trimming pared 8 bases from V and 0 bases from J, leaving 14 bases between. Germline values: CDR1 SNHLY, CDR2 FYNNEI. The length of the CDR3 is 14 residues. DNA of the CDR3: TGTGCCAGCGCATTCGGCAGGAGCTCCTACGAGCAGTACTTC. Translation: CASAFGRSSYEQYF. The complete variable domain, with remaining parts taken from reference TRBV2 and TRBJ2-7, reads EPEVTQTPSHQVTQMGQEVILRCVPISNHLYFYWYRQILGQKVEFLVSFYNNEISEKSEIFDDQFSVERPDGSNFTLKIRSTKLEDSAMYFCASAFGRSSYEQYFGPGTRLTVT.

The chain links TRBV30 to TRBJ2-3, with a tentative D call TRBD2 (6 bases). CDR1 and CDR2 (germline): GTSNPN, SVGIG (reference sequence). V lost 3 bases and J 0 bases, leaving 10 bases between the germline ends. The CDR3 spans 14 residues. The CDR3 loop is CAWSSGTSTDTQYF. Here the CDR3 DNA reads TGTGCCTGGAGCTCCGGGACTAGCACAGATACGCAGTATTTT.

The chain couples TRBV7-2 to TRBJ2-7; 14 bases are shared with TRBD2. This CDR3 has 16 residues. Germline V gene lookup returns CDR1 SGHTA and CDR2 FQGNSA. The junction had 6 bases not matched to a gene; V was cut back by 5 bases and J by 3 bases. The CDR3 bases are TGTGCCAGCAGCGGGACTAGCGGGAGATTGGGCTACGAGCAGTACTTC. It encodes CASSGTSGRLGYEQYF.

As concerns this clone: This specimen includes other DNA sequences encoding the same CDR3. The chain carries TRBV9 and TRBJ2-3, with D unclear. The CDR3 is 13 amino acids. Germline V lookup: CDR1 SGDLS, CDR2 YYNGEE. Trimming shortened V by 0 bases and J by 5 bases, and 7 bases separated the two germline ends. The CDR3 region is CASSVGSQDTQYF. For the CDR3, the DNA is TGTGCCAGCAGCGTAGGCTCCCAAGATACGCAGTATTTT. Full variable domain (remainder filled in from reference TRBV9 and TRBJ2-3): DSGVTQTPKHLITATGQRVTLRCSPRSGDLSVYWYQQSLDQGLQFLIQYYNGEERAKGNILERFSAQQFPDLHSELNLSSLELGDSALYFCASSVGSQDTQYFGPGTRLTVL.

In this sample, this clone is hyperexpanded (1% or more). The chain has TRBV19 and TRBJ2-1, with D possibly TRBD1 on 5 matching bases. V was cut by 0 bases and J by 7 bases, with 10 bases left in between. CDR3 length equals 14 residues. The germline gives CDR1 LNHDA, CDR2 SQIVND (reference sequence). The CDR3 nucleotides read TGTGCCAGTAGTATAGATGTTCAGGGTAATGAGCAGTTCTTC. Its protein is CASSIDVQGNEQFF.

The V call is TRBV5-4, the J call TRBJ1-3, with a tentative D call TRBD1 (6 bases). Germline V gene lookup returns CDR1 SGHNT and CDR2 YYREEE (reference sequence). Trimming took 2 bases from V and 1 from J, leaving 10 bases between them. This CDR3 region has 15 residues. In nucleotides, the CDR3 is TGTGCCAGCAGCTTACCGGGGGCGTCTGGAAACACCATATATTTT. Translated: CASSLPGASGNTIYF.

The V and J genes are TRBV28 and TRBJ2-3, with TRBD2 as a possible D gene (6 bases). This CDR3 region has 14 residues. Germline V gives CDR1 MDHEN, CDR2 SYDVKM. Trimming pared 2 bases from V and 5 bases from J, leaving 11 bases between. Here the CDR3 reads CASSLASAGDTQYF. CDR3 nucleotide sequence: TGTGCCAGCAGTTTAGCCTCAGCGGGAGATACGCAGTATTTT.

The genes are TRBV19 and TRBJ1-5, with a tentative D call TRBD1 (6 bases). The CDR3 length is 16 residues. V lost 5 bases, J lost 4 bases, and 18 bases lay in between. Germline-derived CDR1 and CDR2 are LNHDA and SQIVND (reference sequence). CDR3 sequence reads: CASSSGQTTINQPQHF. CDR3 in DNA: TGTGCCAGTAGTTCCGGACAGACTACTATTAATCAGCCCCAGCATTTT. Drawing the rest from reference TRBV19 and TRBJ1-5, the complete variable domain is DGGITQSPKYLFRKEGQNVTLSCEQNLNHDAMYWYRQDPGQGLRLIYYSQIVNDFQKGDIAEGYSVSREKKESFPLTVTSAQKNPTAFYLCASSSGQTTINQPQHFGDGTRLSIL.

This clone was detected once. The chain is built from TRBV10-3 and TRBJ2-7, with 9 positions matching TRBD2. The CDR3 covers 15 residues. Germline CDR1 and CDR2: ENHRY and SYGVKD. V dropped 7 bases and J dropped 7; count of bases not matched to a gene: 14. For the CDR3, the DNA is TGTGCCATCACCCCGGAGGCGGGAGGGCCGGGAGAGCAGTACTTC. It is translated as CAITPEAGGPGEQYF.

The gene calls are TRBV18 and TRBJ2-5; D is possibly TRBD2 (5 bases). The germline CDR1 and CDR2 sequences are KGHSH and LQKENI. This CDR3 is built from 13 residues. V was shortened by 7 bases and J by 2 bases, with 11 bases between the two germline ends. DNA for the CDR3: TGTGCCAGCTTCGCTGGGGAGCAAGAGACCCAGTACTTC. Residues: CASFAGEQETQYF.

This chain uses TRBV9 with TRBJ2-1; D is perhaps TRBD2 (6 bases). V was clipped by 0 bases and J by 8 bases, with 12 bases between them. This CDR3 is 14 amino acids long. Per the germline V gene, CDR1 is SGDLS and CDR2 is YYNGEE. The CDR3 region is CASSVVISGDEQFF. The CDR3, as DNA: TGTGCCAGCAGCGTAGTAATTAGCGGCGATGAGCAGTTCTTC.

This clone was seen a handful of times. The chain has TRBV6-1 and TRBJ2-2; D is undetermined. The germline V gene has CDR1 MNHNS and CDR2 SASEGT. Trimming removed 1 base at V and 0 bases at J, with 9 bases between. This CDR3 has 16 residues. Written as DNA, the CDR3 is TGTGCCAGCAGTGAAGAAACAGCGTCGAACACCGGGGAGCTGTTTTTT. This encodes CASSEETASNTGELFF.

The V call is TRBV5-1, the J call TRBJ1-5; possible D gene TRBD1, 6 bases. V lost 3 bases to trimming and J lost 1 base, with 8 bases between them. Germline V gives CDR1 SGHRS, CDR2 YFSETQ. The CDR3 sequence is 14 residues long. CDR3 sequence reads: CASSSGVSNQPQHF. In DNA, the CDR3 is TGCGCCAGCAGCTCAGGGGTCAGCAATCAGCCCCAGCATTTT.

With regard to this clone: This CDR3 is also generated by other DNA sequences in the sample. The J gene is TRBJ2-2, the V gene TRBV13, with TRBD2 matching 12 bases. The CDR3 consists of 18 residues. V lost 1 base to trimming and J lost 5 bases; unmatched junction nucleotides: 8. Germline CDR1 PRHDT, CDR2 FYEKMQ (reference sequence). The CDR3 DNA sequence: TGTGCCAGCAGCTTAGCCCTAGCGGGAGGGCCGGGAACCGGGGAGCTGTTTTTT. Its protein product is CASSLALAGGPGTGELFF.

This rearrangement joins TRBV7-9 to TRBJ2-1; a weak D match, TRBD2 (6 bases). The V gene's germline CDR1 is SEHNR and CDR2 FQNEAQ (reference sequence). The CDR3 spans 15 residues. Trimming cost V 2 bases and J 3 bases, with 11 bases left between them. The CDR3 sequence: CASSLHASVYNEQFF. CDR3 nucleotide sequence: TGTGCCAGCAGCTTACACGCTAGCGTCTACAATGAGCAGTTCTTC. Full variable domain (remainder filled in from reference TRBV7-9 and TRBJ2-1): DTGVSQNPRHKITKRGQNVTFRCDPISEHNRLYWYRQTLGQGPEFLTYFQNEAQLEKSRLLSDRFSAERPKGSFSTLEIQRTEQGDSAMYLCASSLHASVYNEQFFGPGTRLTVL.

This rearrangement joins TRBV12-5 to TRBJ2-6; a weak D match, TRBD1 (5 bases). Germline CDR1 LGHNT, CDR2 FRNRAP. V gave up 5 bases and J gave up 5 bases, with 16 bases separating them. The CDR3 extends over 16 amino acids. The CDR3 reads CASGQAGQSRANVLTF. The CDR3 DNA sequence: TGTGCTAGTGGTCAAGCAGGACAAAGTCGGGCCAACGTCCTGACTTTC.

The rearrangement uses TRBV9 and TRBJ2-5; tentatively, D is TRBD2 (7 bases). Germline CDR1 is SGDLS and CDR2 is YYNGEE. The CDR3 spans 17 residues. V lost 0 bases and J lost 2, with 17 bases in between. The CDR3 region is CASSVATPGGGQETQYF. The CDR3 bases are TGTGCCAGCAGCGTAGCTACCCCGGGGGGCGGTCAAGAGACCCAGTACTTC. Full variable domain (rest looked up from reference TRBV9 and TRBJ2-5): DSGVTQTPKHLITATGQRVTLRCSPRSGDLSVYWYQQSLDQGLQFLIQYYNGEERAKGNILERFSAQQFPDLHSELNLSSLELGDSALYFCASSVATPGGGQETQYFGPGTRLLVL.

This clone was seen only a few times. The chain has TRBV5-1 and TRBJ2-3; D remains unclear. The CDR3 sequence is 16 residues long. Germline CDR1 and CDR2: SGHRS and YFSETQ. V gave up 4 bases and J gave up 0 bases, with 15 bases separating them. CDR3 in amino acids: CASSPPTAASTDTQYF. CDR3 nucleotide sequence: TGCGCCAGCAGCCCCCCCACCGCGGCAAGCACAGATACGCAGTATTTT.

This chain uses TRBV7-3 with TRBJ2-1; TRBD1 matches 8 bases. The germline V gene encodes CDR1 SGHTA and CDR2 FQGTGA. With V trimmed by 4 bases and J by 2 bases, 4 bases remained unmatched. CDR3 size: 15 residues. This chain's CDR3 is CASSSGQGPYNEQFF. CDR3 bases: TGTGCCAGCAGCTCCGGACAGGGACCCTACAATGAGCAGTTCTTC. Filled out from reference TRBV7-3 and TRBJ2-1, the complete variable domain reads GAGVSQTPSNKVTEKGKYVELRCDPISGHTALYWYRQSLGQGPEFLIYFQGTGAADDSGLPNDRFFAVRPEGSVSTLKIQRTERGDSAVYLCASSSGQGPYNEQFFGPGTRLTVL.

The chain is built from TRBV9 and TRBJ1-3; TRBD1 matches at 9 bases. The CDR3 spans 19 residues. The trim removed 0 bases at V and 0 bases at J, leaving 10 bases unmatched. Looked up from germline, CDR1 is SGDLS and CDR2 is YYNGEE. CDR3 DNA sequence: TGTGCCAGCAGCGTAGGTAGAGGGACAGGGTCGAGCTCTGGAAACACCATATATTTT. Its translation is CASSVGRGTGSSSGNTIYF.

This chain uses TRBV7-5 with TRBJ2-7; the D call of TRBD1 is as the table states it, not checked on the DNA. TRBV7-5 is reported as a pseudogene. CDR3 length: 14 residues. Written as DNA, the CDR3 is TGTGCCAGAAGCTCGGGGACATTAGGAGGCGAGCAGTACTTC. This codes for CARSSGTLGGEQYF.

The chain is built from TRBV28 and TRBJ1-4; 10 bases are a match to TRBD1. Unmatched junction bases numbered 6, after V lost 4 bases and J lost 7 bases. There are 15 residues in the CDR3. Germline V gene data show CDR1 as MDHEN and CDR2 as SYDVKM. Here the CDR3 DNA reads TGTGCCAGCAGTTCCGGGGACAGGGGTGCTGAAAAACTGTTTTTT. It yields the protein CASSSGDRGAEKLFF.

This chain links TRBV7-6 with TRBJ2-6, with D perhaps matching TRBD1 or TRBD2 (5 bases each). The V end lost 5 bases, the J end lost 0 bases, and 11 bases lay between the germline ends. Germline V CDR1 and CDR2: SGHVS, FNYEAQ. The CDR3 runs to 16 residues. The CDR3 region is CASSRDGSSGANVLTF. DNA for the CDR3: TGTGCCAGCAGCCGGGACGGCAGCTCTGGGGCCAACGTCCTGACTTTC.

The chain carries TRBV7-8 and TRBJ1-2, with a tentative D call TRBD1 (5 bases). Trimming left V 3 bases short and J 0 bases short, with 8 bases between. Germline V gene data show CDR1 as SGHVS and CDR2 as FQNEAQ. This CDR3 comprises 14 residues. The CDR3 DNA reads TGTGCCAGCAGCTTGGGACCATCTAACTATGGCTACACCTTC. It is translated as CASSLGPSNYGYTF.

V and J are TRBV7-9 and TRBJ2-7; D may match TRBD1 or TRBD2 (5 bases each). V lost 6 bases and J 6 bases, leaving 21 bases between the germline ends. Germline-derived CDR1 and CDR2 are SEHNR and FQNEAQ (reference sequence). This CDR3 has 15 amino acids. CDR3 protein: CASREDGTRLGEQYF. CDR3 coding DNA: TGTGCCAGCAGAGAGGACGGGACCCGGTTAGGCGAGCAGTACTTC.